This passage covers 14 T cell receptor beta chains from one sample sequenced in a study of T-cell reconstitution after alpha-beta-depleted transplantation in children. Preparation of the TCRbeta library involved a method that used unique molecular identifiers. TCRdb passed the PCR reads through MiXCR, listing each CDR3 protein once. Among nearly 200,000 distinct CDR3 sequences, 5.5% to 7% were seen once, and the ten largest hold 4.5%. The source was PBMCs, collected before TCRalphabeta/CD19-depleted stem cell transplant. Receptors were obtained from a girl less than two years old with combined immunodeficiency, due to receive a stem cell transplant.

This clonotype has ten or more counts. The chain couples TRBV6-1 to TRBJ2-7, with 7 nucleotides matching TRBD2. CDR1 and CDR2 from the germline V gene are MNHNS and SASEGT. V lost 8 bases and J lost 3; bases outside the gene matches: 10. The CDR3 runs 14 residues. CDR3 sequence reads: CASGPWGGNYEQYF. The CDR3 DNA reads TGTGCCAGCGGTCCATGGGGGGGGAACTACGAGCAGTACTTC.

This clonotype came up many times. V usage is TRBV4-3 and J usage is TRBJ2-7; D not certain. V lost 0 bases and J lost 4, with 7 bases in between. The CDR3 spans 13 residues. Germline V gives CDR1 LGHNA, CDR2 YSLEER. DNA of the CDR3: TGCGCCAGCAGCCAAGACAGATTATACGAGCAGTACTTC. Its protein is CASSQDRLYEQYF.

This clonotype was picked up many times. The genes are TRBV20-1 and TRBJ2-7; tentatively, D is TRBD2 (5 bases). The germline CDR1 and CDR2 sequences are DFQATT and SNEGSKA (reference sequence). The germline V and J ends were trimmed by 6 bases and 3 bases, with 18 bases remaining between them. This CDR3 comprises 14 residues. The CDR3 nucleotides read TGCAGTGCCAGCTTTCCAGAGGGCTACTACGAGCAGTACTTC. It translates to CSASFPEGYYEQYF.

Only a few counts were recorded for this clonotype. This sequence joins TRBV11-2 and TRBJ2-1; either TRBD1 or TRBD2 may supply D (5 bases each). CDR3 length: 15 amino acids. CDR1 is SGHAT and CDR2 is FQNNGV in the germline V gene. Trimming pared 5 bases from V and 4 bases from J, leaving 15 bases between. CDR3 in DNA: TGTGCCAGCAGCCCATTTTCTGGGGGATACAATGAGCAGTTCTTC. It specifies CASSPFSGGYNEQFF.

This clonotype was observed many times. This chain uses TRBV29-1 with TRBJ2-1; TRBD2 might be the D (6 bases). V was clipped by 2 bases and J by 3 bases, with 11 bases between them. The CDR3 contains 14 residues. The V gene's germline CDR1 is SQVTM and CDR2 ANQGSEA. CDR3 sequence: CSVEFRERYNEQFF. The DNA for the CDR3 is TGCAGCGTTGAATTCCGGGAGCGCTACAATGAGCAGTTCTTC.

Many counts were recorded for this clonotype. The chain uses TRBV12-3 or TRBV12-4 and TRBJ2-5, with no clear D. Trimming removed 5 bases at V and 4 bases at J, with 17 bases between. The CDR3 runs 15 residues. This CDR3 is CASSNGAGNIETQYF. The CDR3 region has the DNA TGTGCCAGCAGTAACGGTGCAGGAAATATAGAGACCCAGTACTTC.

This clonotype was observed many times. The chain links TRBV5-1 to TRBJ2-5; D could derive from TRBD1 or TRBD2 (5 bases each). Trimming pared 0 bases from V and 0 bases from J, leaving 12 bases between. From germline, CDR1 is SGHRS and CDR2 YFSETQ. The CDR3 runs 16 residues. The CDR3 DNA sequence: TGCGCCAGCAGCTTGGTGTGGGGGATTTACCAAGAGACCCAGTACTTC. Translating gives CASSLVWGIYQETQYF. The full variable domain, in which reference TRBV5-1 and TRBJ2-5 provide the parts outside the CDR3, is KAGVTQTPRYLIKTRGQQVTLSCSPISGHRSVSWYQQTPGQGLQFLFEYFSETQRNKGNFPGRFSGRQFSNSRSEMNVSTLELGDSALYLCASSLVWGIYQETQYFGPGTRLLVL.

This clonotype was seen at least ten times. The rearrangement joins TRBV12-3 or TRBV12-4 to TRBJ2-1; no definite D call. The CDR3 extends over 12 amino acids. Trimming left V 3 bases short and J 7 bases short, with 7 bases between. CDR3 residues: CASSFSRNEQFF. The CDR3 bases are TGTGCCAGCAGTTTTTCCCGGAATGAGCAGTTCTTC.

The rearrangement uses TRBV28 and TRBJ2-3; 8 bases align to TRBD2. There are 19 residues in the CDR3. Germline V gene data show CDR1 as MDHEN and CDR2 as SYDVKM. V was pared by 3 bases and J by 0 bases, with 14 bases of the junction left unmatched. The CDR3 spells CASSFTTGVAGRSTDTQYF. The CDR3 DNA is TGTGCCAGCAGTTTCACCACCGGGGTAGCGGGACGGAGCACAGATACGCAGTATTTT. Full variable domain (remainder filled in from reference TRBV28 and TRBJ2-3): DVKVTQSSRYLVKRTGEKVFLECVQDMDHENMFWYRQDPGLGLRLIYFSYDVKMKEKGDIPEGYSVSREKKERFSLILESASTNQTSMYLCASSFTTGVAGRSTDTQYFGPGTRLTVL.

This clonotype occurred many times. The chain is built from TRBV12-3 or TRBV12-4 and TRBJ2-2, with D maybe TRBD1 (5 bases). Trimming took off 3 bases at V and 5 bases at J, with 19 bases between the two ends. The CDR3 length is 17 residues. The CDR3 loop is CASSFPTAGLLTGELFF. The CDR3 DNA follows: TGTGCCAGCAGTTTCCCCACCGCAGGGCTCCTGACCGGGGAGCTGTTTTTT.

This clonotype was counted at least ten times. V usage is TRBV3-1 and J usage is TRBJ2-1; D perhaps matches TRBD2 (7 bases). V was clipped by 3 bases and J by 2 bases, with 11 bases between them. This CDR3 is built from 15 residues. The germline V gene has CDR1 LGHDT and CDR2 YNNKEL (reference sequence). CDR3 sequence reads: CASSQTGGPYNEQFF. Written as DNA, the CDR3 is TGTGCCAGCAGCCAGACGGGGGGCCCCTACAATGAGCAGTTCTTC.

This clonotype was seen at least ten times. This rearrangement joins TRBV29-1 to TRBJ2-7; D is ambiguous. The CDR3 totals 12 residues. The V end was cut by 4 bases, the J end by 2 bases, with 9 bases between. CDR1 and CDR2 from the germline V gene are SQVTM and ANQGSEA. The CDR3 nucleotides read TGCAGCGTTGTGGCCAGCACCTACGAGCAGTACTTC. It codes for CSVVASTYEQYF.

This clonotype was counted at least ten times. The chain uses TRBV20-1 and TRBJ2-7; 7 positions match TRBD1. CDR3 length: 14 residues. Germline-derived CDR1 and CDR2 are DFQATT and SNEGSKA (reference sequence). Unmatched junction bases numbered 5, after V lost 0 bases and J lost 3 bases. In nucleotides, the CDR3 is TGCAGTGCTAGAGATTTGGGACAGAGCTACGAGCAGTACTTC. This sequence encodes CSARDLGQSYEQYF.

This clonotype was recorded at least ten times. V usage is TRBV12-3 or TRBV12-4 and J usage is TRBJ2-3; D may be TRBD2 (6 bases). V lost 5 bases to trimming and J lost 1 base, with 19 bases between them. This CDR3 has 17 amino acids. Written as DNA, the CDR3 is TGTGCCAGCAGTCCTCCCCCGGCGGGGAGCGGCACAGATACGCAGTATTTT. Translation: CASSPPPAGSGTDTQYF.